What follows are 22 T cell receptor beta chains derived from one specimen sequenced in a study of Ad26.COV2.S vaccination and SARS-CoV-2 variants. Described treatment: some 19 received Ad26.COV2.S at low or high dose, single or two shots; about five received placebo; per-sample allocation not given. Day 63 after the first vaccine or placebo injection was the time point for sampling. Profiled with immunoSEQ multiplex PCR; TCRdb holds only in-frame clones, not every one. The profile covers around 500,000 clones, with about 88% appearing a single time and roughly 1.7% taken by the ten largest. This material consisted of peripheral blood, taken in a trial of Ad26.COV2.S vaccine versus placebo. These receptors came from a person aged 18-60 years who received the Ad26.COV2.S COVID-19 vaccine or a placebo.

The gene calls are TRBV5-1 and TRBJ2-3; perhaps TRBD2 as D (5 bases). Deletions cut 4 bases from V and 4 bases from J, with 16 bases between. Germline assignment: CDR1 SGHRS and CDR2 YFSETQ. This CDR3 spans 15 amino acids. CDR3 DNA: TGCGCCAGCAGCACACTAGACGCCTCAGCAGATACGCAGTATTTT. Its translation is CASSTLDASADTQYF.

This clone was recorded a few times. The same CDR3 can be traced to other DNA sequences in this sample. V is TRBV3-1 (or the pseudogene TRBV3-2) and J is TRBJ1-6; D is ambiguous. The CDR3 runs 13 residues. The germline V gene has CDR1 LGHDT and CDR2 YNNKEL (reference sequence). V shed 3 bases and J shed 9 bases, with 9 bases lying between them. The CDR3 region has the DNA TGTGCCAGCAGCCAGGGTTACCGTTCACCCCTCCACTTT. Amino acids: CASSQGYRSPLHF.

This chain connects TRBV7-2 to TRBJ1-5; D is undetermined. Per the germline V gene, CDR1 is SGHTA and CDR2 is FQGNSA. CDR3 length: 15 amino acids. The V end lost 1 base, the J end lost 4 bases, and 11 bases lay between the germline ends. The CDR3 DNA follows: TGTGCCAGCAGCTTAGGAGGAGTAGGGAATCAGCCCCAGCATTTT. It codes for CASSLGGVGNQPQHF.

This clone was seen only once. This chain connects TRBV6-5 to TRBJ2-7, with a weak D call TRBD1 (6 bases). Germline V gene lookup returns CDR1 MNHEY and CDR2 SVGAGI. Trimming stripped 7 bases from V and 6 bases from J, with 16 bases between. CDR3 length: 13 residues. The CDR3 nucleotides read TGTGCCAGCACCAATAGACAGGCCGGCGAGCAGTACTTC. Its protein is CASTNRQAGEQYF.

The rearrangement uses TRBV30 and TRBJ2-3, with a weak D call TRBD1 (5 bases). V was shortened by 3 bases and J by 6 bases, with 19 bases between the two germline ends. Germline V lookup: CDR1 GTSNPN, CDR2 SVGIG (reference sequence). This CDR3 is built from 15 residues. CDR3 in amino acids: CAWSRESGARDTQYF. The CDR3 DNA follows: TGTGCCTGGAGCCGAGAAAGTGGGGCCCGGGATACGCAGTATTTT.

V is TRBV28 and J is TRBJ1-2, with D possibly being TRBD1 (6 bases). The CDR3 is 14 residues long. The V end lost 5 bases, the J end lost 3 bases, and 13 bases lay between the germline ends. The V gene's germline CDR1 is MDHEN and CDR2 SYDVKM. CDR3 sequence reads: CASSLGGLDYGYTF. CDR3 DNA sequence: TGTGCCAGCAGTCTAGGGGGGCTCGACTATGGCTACACCTTC.

This sequence joins TRBV7-9 and TRBJ2-7; no clear D gene. Trimming took off 6 bases at V and 2 bases at J, with 5 bases between the two ends. The germline V gene encodes CDR1 SEHNR and CDR2 FQNEAQ (reference sequence). The length of the CDR3 is 11 residues. In DNA, the CDR3 is TGTGCCAGCAGGGGGACCTACGAGCAGTACTTC. Encoded protein: CASRGTYEQYF.

The V call is TRBV2, the J call TRBJ2-1, with D hard to call. The germline V and J ends were trimmed by 0 bases and 2 bases, with 5 bases remaining between them. The CDR3 runs 14 residues. The germline gives CDR1 SNHLY, CDR2 FYNNEI. CDR3 amino acids: CASSEAETYNEQFF. DNA for the CDR3: TGTGCCAGCAGTGAAGCGGAAACCTACAATGAGCAGTTCTTC. Based on the CDR3 plus reference TRBV2 and TRBJ2-1, the full variable domain is EPEVTQTPSHQVTQMGQEVILRCVPISNHLYFYWYRQILGQKVEFLVSFYNNEISEKSEIFDDQFSVERPDGSNFTLKIRSTKLEDSAMYFCASSEAETYNEQFFGPGTRLTVL.

The CDR3 nucleotides are TGTGCCAGCAGCGTAATGGGGTCACCCCTCCACTTT. Translated, it gives CASSVMGSPLHF. The chain employs TRBV9 and TRBJ1-6; D is unresolved. With 1 base removed from V and 10 bases from J, the gap between germline ends came to 6 bases. The germline V gene encodes CDR1 SGDLS and CDR2 YYNGEE. The CDR3 has 12 residues.

V and J are TRBV5-4 and TRBJ1-4; 10 nucleotides line up with TRBD1. Germline lookup yields CDR1 SGHNT and CDR2 YYREEE (reference sequence). The CDR3 has 15 amino acids. Trimming cost V 4 bases and J 4 bases; bases outside gene matches: 4. Here the CDR3 DNA reads TGTGCCAGCAGCCGGGGACAGGGGTTTAATGAAAAACTGTTTTTT. Amino acid sequence: CASSRGQGFNEKLFF.

The chain recombines TRBV4-1 with TRBJ2-2; 7 bases fit TRBD2. Per germline, CDR1 MGHRA and CDR2 YSYEKL. The CDR3 has 16 amino acids. V was clipped by 1 base and J by 2 bases; unmatched bases: 4. CDR3 sequence: CASSQVPGGNTGELFF. The CDR3 DNA follows: TGCGCCAGCAGCCAAGTCCCGGGAGGTAACACCGGGGAGCTGTTTTTT.

This chain links TRBV9 with TRBJ2-5; TRBD1 or TRBD2 may be the D gene (7 bases each). The CDR3 runs 16 residues. Germline V gene lookup returns CDR1 SGDLS and CDR2 YYNGEE. The V end was cut by 4 bases, the J end by 1 base, with 17 bases between. The CDR3 region has the DNA TGTGCCAGCAGCCCAGGGGGGGGCGATCCCCAAGAGACCCAGTACTTC. It encodes CASSPGGGDPQETQYF.

V usage is TRBV4-1 and J usage is TRBJ1-6; no firm D call. Trimming shortened V by 1 base and J by 6 bases, and 7 bases separated the two germline ends. This CDR3 contains 14 residues. From germline, CDR1 is MGHRA and CDR2 YSYEKL. The CDR3 protein is CASSQGGSNSPLHF. The CDR3 DNA reads as TGCGCCAGCAGCCAAGGAGGCAGTAATTCACCCCTCCACTTT.

The genes are TRBV19 and TRBJ2-3; possibly TRBD2 for D (6 bases). CDR3 length: 15 residues. CDR1 and CDR2 (germline): LNHDA, SQIVND (reference sequence). Trimming removed 6 bases at V and 3 bases at J, with 16 bases between. CDR3 in amino acids: CASSKIGTPTDTQYF. In nucleotides, the CDR3 is TGTGCCAGTAGCAAGATAGGGACTCCTACAGATACGCAGTATTTT.

In its sample, this clone was seen a few times. The chain uses TRBV7-9 and TRBJ2-7; no reliable D call. The V end lost 4 bases, the J end lost 9 bases, and 10 bases lay between the germline ends. The CDR3 has 11 amino acids. The V gene's germline CDR1 is SEHNR and CDR2 FQNEAQ (reference sequence). The CDR3 spells CASSSQDPQYF. In DNA, the CDR3 is TGTGCCAGCAGCTCTCAGGATCCGCAGTACTTC.

The V gene is TRBV5-1, the J gene TRBJ2-3; 14 bases fit TRBD2. The CDR3 sequence is 20 residues long. The V and J ends lost 0 bases and 6 bases, in that order; junction bases with no gene match: 15. CDR1 is SGHRS, CDR2 YFSETQ, per germline. CDR3 DNA: TGCGCCAGCAGCTTGGAGGGCCGCCGTAGACTAGCGGGAGGGGTTGATACGCAGTATTTT. As protein: CASSLEGRRRLAGGVDTQYF.

The chain uses TRBV30 and TRBJ1-4; 8 nucleotides match TRBD1. The germline V gene encodes CDR1 GTSNPN and CDR2 SVGIG (reference sequence). Losses at the gene ends were 8 bases for V and 3 bases for J; bases not matched to a gene: 11. The CDR3 runs 15 residues. The CDR3 region is CAGNRGKGPNEKLFF. The CDR3 DNA is TGTGCCGGGAACAGGGGGAAAGGGCCTAATGAAAAACTGTTTTTT.

The chain carries TRBV6-2 or TRBV6-3 and TRBJ2-3, with TRBD2 matching over 7 bases. The germline gives CDR1 MNHEY, CDR2 SVGEGT. V was clipped by 6 bases and J by 7 bases; unmatched bases: 4. This CDR3 is built from 12 residues. The CDR3 region is CASSRDYNTQYF. The CDR3 DNA is TGTGCCAGCAGCCGGGACTACAATACGCAGTATTTT.

V usage is TRBV28 and J usage is TRBJ2-1, with TRBD2 as a possible D gene (5 bases). CDR1 is MDHEN, CDR2 SYDVKM, per germline. This CDR3 spans 13 amino acids. Deletions cut 6 bases from V and 2 bases from J, with 8 bases between. The CDR3 loop reads CASRSGAYNEQFF. The CDR3 region has the DNA TGTGCCAGCAGGTCCGGGGCCTACAATGAGCAGTTCTTC.

This clone was detected only once. The DNA for the CDR3 is TGTGCCAGCAGTCGGACGGCGAGCGCTGAAGCTTTCTTT. Translating gives CASSRTASAEAFF. The V gene is TRBV6-5, the J gene TRBJ1-1; D is uncertain. The ends were cut back, 5 bases at V and 6 bases at J, with 13 bases in the middle. Germline V gives CDR1 MNHEY, CDR2 SVGAGI. This CDR3 has 13 amino acids.

The chain joins TRBV6-2 or TRBV6-3 to TRBJ1-2, with 7 positions matching TRBD1. CDR3 length: 15 amino acids. Trimming took 6 bases from V and 4 from J; bases not matched to a gene: 11. Germline CDR1 is MNHEY and CDR2 is SVGEGT. CDR3 in amino acids: CASSNIDRAPYGYTF. The CDR3 DNA reads TGTGCCAGCAGCAACATCGACAGGGCCCCCTATGGCTACACCTTC.

The V and J genes are TRBV6-5 and TRBJ2-7; D is undetermined. The germline V and J ends were trimmed by 0 bases and 3 bases, with 15 bases remaining between them. The CDR3 runs 16 residues. The germline CDR1 and CDR2 sequences are MNHEY and SVGAGI. The CDR3 is CASSYSASKMFYEQYF. CDR3 coding DNA: TGTGCCAGCAGTTACTCTGCGTCGAAAATGTTCTACGAGCAGTACTTC.